Only a few counts were recorded for the clone carrying this T cell receptor beta chain. Antigen specificity is unknown. A 5'RACE template-switching step, the method used to make TCR cDNA, added a universal primer site and UMIs. TCRdb reprocessed the 5' RACE reads via MiXCR and lists one record per CDR3 protein. This sample has about 340,000 distinct CDR3 sequences; roughly an eighth occur once, and the top ten carry 2.5% to 4%. Germline CDR1 reads LNHNV; CDR2 reads YYDKDF (reference sequence). The V gene end was trimmed by 0 bases and the J gene end by 7 bases; junction bases not matched to a gene: 6. There are 15 residues in the CDR3. This specimen comes from a study of T cells after yellow fever vaccination. About the research overall: Low-cell-number fractions underwent preparation using SMART-Seq v4 Ultra Low Input. Findings of the study overall: In FACS-sorted repertoires, abundant clonotypes from the bulk population could appear as contaminants.

The source was CD4+ T cells sorted from PBMCs, collected 15 days after the yellow fever booster vaccination. The V and J genes are TRBV15 and TRBJ2-7, with 10 bases matching TRBD1. This clonotype was obtained from a man between 18 and 35 years old who received the YFV17D yellow fever vaccine. The CDR3 nucleotides are TGTGCCACCAGCAGAGATAGACAGGGGGCGGGAGAGCAGTACTTC. It codes for CATSRDRQGAGEQYF.